One and the same sample provided the 4 T cell receptor beta chains below, sequenced in a study of blood T cell repertoires in COVID-19 (TCRdb year 2020). Libraries came from the immunoSEQ multiplex PCR assay. TCRdb stores this immuneACCESS table with in-frame sequences only. Part of the clones is absent; in the studies checked, under half of the shortfall reflects unresolved V genes, and no reason is known for the rest. The sample has 250,000 to 350,000 clones on record, 80% to 90% of them singletons. The biggest ten clones account for 8% to 9.5% of the sample. The specimen was PBMCs or T cells enriched from blood (not recorded which). These TCRs come from a young woman who had recovered from COVID-19.

The chain couples TRBV23-1 to TRBJ1-1, with D perhaps matching TRBD1 (6 bases). TRBV23-1 is annotated as an ORF whose role is uncertain. Trimming took off 4 bases at V and 2 bases at J, with 20 bases between the two ends. The CDR3 is made up of 17 amino acids. The CDR3 loop is CASSPRAGARGNTEAFF. For the CDR3, the DNA is TGCGCCAGCAGTCCTCGGGCAGGGGCGAGGGGTAACACTGAAGCTTTCTTT.

V and J are TRBV4-3 and TRBJ1-2, with D unresolved. V lost 0 bases, J lost 2 bases, and 13 bases lay in between. Germline CDR1 reads LGHNA; CDR2 reads YSLEER. This CDR3 is 16 amino acids long. CDR3 residues: CASSQDGPTTNYGYTF. Written as DNA, the CDR3 is TGCGCCAGCAGCCAAGATGGGCCAACAACCAACTATGGCTACACCTTC.

This clone appeared a single time. The CDR3 bases are TGTGCCATCATAAAAAGGGGCGGGATCCCCGAGACAGATACGCAGTATTTT. It codes for CAIIKRGGIPETDTQYF. This chain uses TRBV3-1 (or the pseudogene TRBV3-2) with TRBJ2-3; a possible D gene is TRBD2 (6 bases). CDR1 is LGHDT, CDR2 YNNKEL, per germline (reference sequence). With 10 bases removed from V and 3 bases from J, the gap between germline ends came to 26 bases. The CDR3 is made up of 17 amino acids.

V usage is TRBV4-3 and J usage is TRBJ1-3; D gene uncertain. Looked up from germline, CDR1 is LGHNA and CDR2 is YSLEER. V was pared by 0 bases and J by 3 bases, with 15 bases between. There are 17 residues in the CDR3. CDR3 region: CASSQDPPGGYGNTIYF. The CDR3 DNA reads TGCGCCAGCAGCCAAGATCCCCCAGGAGGGTATGGAAACACCATATATTTT.